This entry concerns a single TCR beta chain. As yet, its antigen is unknown. The data stem from a study of brain T cells in children with intractable seizures. Overall study findings and caveats: Pre- and post-surgery blood differed in depth, so pre-surgery absences may be undersampling. Viral specificity was inferred only from CDR3 similarity; HCMV serostatus was unknown.

Clones were read by immunoSEQ multiplex PCR, and TCRdb kept only the in-frame ones, dropping some. The table lists about 350,000 clones, roughly 92% of them singletons. Stated time point: blood from clinic visit 5 months post-surgery; TSC patient then seizure free. Only cases whose brain tissue showed the highest T cell transcript signatures were sequenced. Patients received at least one anti-epileptic drug before surgery. The receptor was derived from a boy under two years old with tuberous sclerosis and intractable seizures. The material sequenced was peripheral blood, taken 4 to 5 months after surgery.

The CDR3 DNA reads as TGTGCCAGCAGCCAAGATAGACTAGCGTACCACAATGAGCAGTTCTTC. Protein: CASSQDRLAYHNEQFF. The rearrangement uses TRBV3-1 (or the pseudogene TRBV3-2) and TRBJ2-1, with TRBD2 matching 8 bases. With V trimmed by 0 bases and J by 5 bases, 6 bases remained unmatched. The CDR3 runs 16 residues. Germline CDR1 LGHDT, CDR2 YNNKEL (reference sequence).